These T cell receptor beta chains were read from a single sample in a study of blood T cell repertoires in COVID-19. Here immunoSEQ multiplex PCR was the method, and the copy in TCRdb shows in-frame clones only, minus some. Here the sample spans around 100,000 clones, approximately 86% being singletons. The sequenced sample was peripheral blood. These receptor sequences come from an older man with acute or convalescent COVID-19. Each CDR3 is given with its conserved first and last residue. D genes are given only for firm matches. Some rows have no size entry. The others give once, few or many, or a class for an expanded clone.

V gene	clone size	D gene	J gene	CDR3 protein	CDR3 DNA
TRBV15	NA	TRBD2	TRBJ2-1	CATSRRLANEQFF	TGTGCCACCAGCCGACGACTAGCCAATGAGCAGTTCTTC
TRBV11-2	once	TRBD2	TRBJ2-1	CASSLSGRAYNEQFF	TGTGCCAGCAGCTTGAGCGGGAGGGCTTACAATGAGCAGTTCTTC
TRBV27	NA	TRBD2	TRBJ2-2	CASSLGTSTGELFF	TGTGCCAGCAGTTTAGGGACTAGCACCGGGGAGCTGTTTTTT
TRBV27	NA	NA	TRBJ1-1	CASSLERHTEAFF	TGTGCCAGCAGTCTGGAGCGGCACACTGAAGCTTTCTTT
TRBV5-4	NA	NA	TRBJ2-2	CASSFGGTNTGELFF	TGTGCCAGCAGCTTCGGCGGGACGAACACCGGGGAGCTGTTTTTT
TRBV7-6	NA	TRBD2	TRBJ2-7	CASSLASGRGAGEQYF	TGTGCCAGCAGCTTAGCTAGCGGGAGAGGCGCGGGGGAGCAGTACTTC
TRBV7-9	NA	TRBD2	TRBJ2-1	CASGREVVEQFF	TGTGCCAGCGGGCGGGAGGTGGTTGAGCAGTTCTTC
TRBV7-2	NA	TRBD2	TRBJ2-7	CASSLESGGAYEQYF	TGTGCCAGCAGCTTAGAGTCGGGAGGGGCCTACGAGCAGTACTTC
TRBV6-5	NA	TRBD2	TRBJ2-7	CASSWGLAGSEQYF	TGTGCCAGCAGCTGGGGACTAGCGGGAAGCGAGCAGTACTTC
TRBV4-3	NA	NA	TRBJ2-3	CASSQVPSTDTQYF	TGCGCCAGCAGCCAAGTTCCTAGCACAGATACGCAGTATTTT
TRBV7-2	few	TRBD1	TRBJ1-5	CASSSTGWDQPQHF	TGTGCCAGCAGCTCGACAGGGTGGGATCAGCCCCAGCATTTT
TRBV19	NA	TRBD2	TRBJ2-3	CASSTSSGTSRDTQYF	TGTGCCAGTAGTACCTCATCCGGGACTAGTCGGGATACGCAGTATTTT
TRBV5-1	NA	NA	TRBJ2-7	CASSLEGRRGHLGEQYF	TGCGCCAGCAGCTTGGAGGGGCGCAGGGGCCACCTTGGCGAGCAGTACTTC
TRBV27	NA	TRBD2	TRBJ2-1	CASSMGHTSDEQFF	TGTGCCAGCAGTATGGGGCATACTAGCGATGAGCAGTTCTTC
TRBV5-1	NA	TRBD2	TRBJ2-2	CASSGLAENTGELFF	TGCGCCAGCAGCGGACTAGCGGAAAACACCGGGGAGCTGTTTTTT
TRBV21-1	NA	NA	TRBJ2-7	CASSTKNDIQGESSYEQYF	TGTGCCAGCAGTACCAAAAATGACATACAGGGTGAAAGCTCCTACGAGCAGTACTTC
TRBV3-1/TRBV3-2	NA	TRBD2	TRBJ2-1	CASSGRTRTSGSGDEQFF	TGTGCCAGCAGCGGACGAACCCGGACTAGCGGGAGTGGGGATGAGCAGTTCTTC
TRBV2	NA	NA	TRBJ2-3	CASSEGLHPTDTQYF	TGTGCCAGCAGTGAAGGCTTACATCCCACAGATACGCAGTATTTT
TRBV5-6	NA	TRBD2	TRBJ2-1	CASSRGLDWGNEQFF	TGTGCCAGCAGCCGAGGACTAGATTGGGGCAATGAGCAGTTCTTC
TRBV27	NA	TRBD2	TRBJ2-7	CASSLFYPSGSASYEQYF	TGTGCCAGCAGTTTATTTTATCCGAGCGGGAGCGCCTCCTACGAGCAGTACTTC
TRBV28	few	NA	TRBJ2-3	CASSLPGVPNTQYF	TGTGCCAGCAGTTTACCCGGGGTCCCCAATACGCAGTATTTT
TRBV7-9	once	NA	TRBJ2-5	CASSFKETQYF	TGTGCCAGCAGCTTTAAAGAGACCCAGTACTTC
TRBV14	NA	NA	TRBJ2-7	CASSQDIQGWYEQYF	TGTGCCAGCAGCCAAGATATTCAGGGTTGGTACGAGCAGTACTTC
TRBV28	NA	NA	TRBJ2-7	CASSEDQWAYEQYF	TGTGCCAGCAGTGAGGATCAGTGGGCCTACGAGCAGTACTTC
TRBV29-1	few	TRBD1	TRBJ2-3	CSVAGGEGGTDTQYF	TGCAGCGTGGCAGGGGGCGAGGGCGGCACAGATACGCAGTATTTT
TRBV4-2	NA	NA	TRBJ2-1	CASRAGAEVNEQFF	TGTGCCAGCAGGGCGGGGGCGGAGGTCAATGAGCAGTTCTTC
TRBV28	NA	TRBD1	TRBJ1-2	CASSFGQGARYTF	TGTGCCAGCAGTTTCGGACAGGGGGCACGCTACACCTTC
TRBV15	NA	TRBD1	TRBJ1-5	CATSRGQSNQPQHF	TGTGCCACCAGCAGGGGACAGAGCAATCAGCCCCAGCATTTT
TRBV19	NA	NA	TRBJ2-2	CASSISFNTGELFF	TGTGCCAGTAGTATCAGTTTTAACACCGGGGAGCTGTTTTTT
TRBV24-1	NA	TRBD1	TRBJ2-3	CATSDSGGLDTQYF	TGTGCCACCAGTGATTCAGGGGGCCTAGATACGCAGTATTTT
TRBV7-2	NA	NA	TRBJ1-6	CASSPGQTYNSPLHF	TGTGCCAGCAGCCCTGGACAGACATATAATTCACCCCTCCACTTT
TRBV9	NA	NA	TRBJ2-1	CASSVLAEPSDEQFF	TGTGCCAGCAGCGTACTCGCGGAGCCCTCCGATGAGCAGTTCTTC
TRBV7-3	NA	TRBD2	TRBJ2-5	CASSLTGGVAGQETQYF	TGTGCCAGCAGCTTGACGGGAGGGGTAGCGGGGCAAGAGACCCAGTACTTC
TRBV28	NA	TRBD1	TRBJ1-5	CASFGRGQAQPQHF	TGTGCCAGCTTTGGCAGGGGGCAGGCTCAGCCCCAGCATTTT
TRBV12-3/TRBV12-4	NA	NA	TRBJ2-7	CASSLSGPYEQYF	TGTGCCAGCAGTTTGTCAGGGCCCTACGAGCAGTACTTC
TRBV14	once	NA	TRBJ1-1	CASSQYPGTLNTEAFF	TGTGCCAGCAGCCAGTATCCCGGGACACTGAACACTGAAGCTTTCTTT
TRBV6-5	NA	NA	TRBJ1-2	CASSYYKGPASRYTF	TGTGCCAGCAGTTACTATAAGGGGCCTGCGAGTCGCTACACCTTC
TRBV9	NA	NA	TRBJ2-3	CASSVGLARADTQYF	TGTGCCAGCAGCGTAGGACTGGCGCGGGCAGATACGCAGTATTTT
TRBV3-1/TRBV3-2	NA	TRBD1	TRBJ1-1	CASSPRTGAEAFF	TGTGCCAGCAGCCCTAGGACAGGGGCTGAAGCTTTCTTT
TRBV30	NA	NA	TRBJ2-6	CATDGSQGNTAGANVLTF	TGTGCCACGGACGGATCTCAGGGGAACACAGCAGGGGCCAACGTCCTGACTTTC
TRBV27	NA	TRBD2	TRBJ2-2	CASQDIRGTTVPGELFF	TGTGCCAGCCAGGATATCCGCGGGACTACGGTGCCCGGGGAGCTGTTTTTT
TRBV7-8	once	NA	TRBJ2-5	CASSSRLGPGRETQYF	TGTGCCAGCAGCTCCCGTCTTGGGCCGGGAAGGGAGACCCAGTACTTC
TRBV3-1/TRBV3-2	NA	NA	TRBJ2-7	CASSQDLSYEQYF	TGTGCCAGCAGCCAAGACCTCTCCTACGAGCAGTACTTC
TRBV2	once	NA	TRBJ2-1	CASSDWDNSYNEQFF	TGTGCCAGCAGTGATTGGGACAACTCCTACAATGAGCAGTTCTTC
TRBV5-1	NA	TRBD1	TRBJ1-6	CASSPGGSYNSPLHF	TGCGCCAGCAGCCCAGGGGGCTCCTATAATTCACCCCTCCACTTT
TRBV11-2	NA	NA	TRBJ2-1	CASSSLGWSSSYNEQFF	TGTGCCAGCAGCTCCCTAGGTTGGTCAAGCTCCTACAATGAGCAGTTCTTC
TRBV7-9	NA	TRBD2	TRBJ2-3	CASSLAQASGRTDTQYF	TGTGCCAGCAGCTTAGCGCAGGCTAGCGGGAGGACAGATACGCAGTATTTT
TRBV10-3	NA	NA	TRBJ1-1	CAISESRTPNTEAFF	TGTGCCATCAGTGAGTCGAGGACACCTAACACTGAAGCTTTCTTT
TRBV5-4	NA	NA	TRBJ2-1	CASSFSKGGAPNEQFF	TGTGCCAGCAGCTTTTCGAAAGGAGGAGCTCCGAATGAGCAGTTCTTC
TRBV5-1	NA	NA	TRBJ1-3	CASSLAVSGNTIYF	TGCGCCAGCAGCTTGGCCGTCTCTGGAAACACCATATATTTT
TRBV9	few	TRBD2	TRBJ2-2	CASSVDPSGRNTGELFF	TGTGCCAGCAGCGTAGATCCTAGCGGGAGGAACACCGGGGAGCTGTTTTTT
TRBV19	NA	TRBD2	TRBJ2-1	CASSTRLAEQFF	TGTGCCAGTAGTACTAGACTAGCAGAGCAGTTCTTC
TRBV9	NA	TRBD1	TRBJ2-3	CASSVDRGVSSDTQYF	TGTGCCAGCAGCGTCGACAGGGGAGTAAGTTCAGATACGCAGTATTTT
TRBV12-5	NA	NA	TRBJ2-1	CASGSLDRTYNEQFF	TGTGCTAGTGGGTCCCTAGACAGAACCTACAATGAGCAGTTCTTC
TRBV2	NA	TRBD2	TRBJ2-3	CASSGGLASTDTQYF	TGTGCCAGCAGCGGGGGACTAGCGAGCACAGATACGCAGTATTTT